The 32 T cell receptor beta chains reported below all come from one sample, sequenced in a study of shared clonotypes between healthy human individuals. The table came from immunoSEQ multiplex PCR; TCRdb's copy has only in-frame clones and leaves some out. The repertoire holds roughly 2.4 million clones, with around 95% as singletons. The specimen sequenced was naive CD4+ T cells sorted from blood. The subset here: CD45RA+ positively selected. These receptors all come from a man aged 18 to 30 in good health.

This clone was found once. The gene calls are TRBV10-3 and TRBJ2-1, with D maybe TRBD2 (6 bases). CDR1 is ENHRY, CDR2 SYGVKD, per germline. This CDR3 comprises 13 residues. Trimming took 7 bases from V and 7 from J, leaving 14 bases between them. The CDR3 DNA reads TGTGCCATCACCGGCGGGAAGGGGAATGAGCAGTTCTTC. Translation: CAITGGKGNEQFF.

The V gene is TRBV27, the J gene TRBJ1-6; 8 bases agree with TRBD1. The CDR3 runs to 13 residues. Trimming took 2 bases from V and 13 from J; bases not matched to a gene: 4. Germline V gene lookup returns CDR1 MNHEY and CDR2 SMNVEV (reference sequence). CDR3 amino acids: CASSLGQGMPLHF. In DNA form, the CDR3 reads TGTGCCAGCAGTTTAGGACAGGGAATGCCCCTCCACTTT.

Concerning this clone itself: The same CDR3 can be traced to other DNA sequences in this sample. J is TRBJ1-5 and V is TRBV2; D unresolved. The CDR3 is made up of 13 amino acids. V was cut by 3 bases and J by 0 bases, with 3 bases left in between. The germline CDR1 and CDR2 sequences are SNHLY and FYNNEI. The DNA of the CDR3 is TGTGCCAGCAGTGACAATAGCAATCAGCCCCAGCATTTT. This sequence encodes CASSDNSNQPQHF.

The gene calls are TRBV7-3 and TRBJ1-6; D is undetermined. The V and J ends lost 4 bases and 7 bases respectively, with 8 bases between them. This CDR3 has 13 amino acids. Germline CDR1 and CDR2: SGHTA and FQGTGA. Here the CDR3 reads CASSSGGNSPLHF. The CDR3 bases are TGTGCCAGCAGCTCCGGAGGGAATTCACCCCTCCACTTT.

The J gene is TRBJ1-1, the V gene TRBV5-4; the D is unclear. Deletions cut 4 bases from V and 3 bases from J, with 16 bases between. CDR3 length equals 15 residues. Per the germline V gene, CDR1 is SGHNT and CDR2 is YYREEE (reference sequence). CDR3 nucleotide sequence: TGTGCCAGCAGCCTCGGATCTGGCGGTTACACTGAAGCTTTCTTT. Translating gives CASSLGSGGYTEAFF.

The rearrangement uses TRBV5-1 and TRBJ2-3; a weak D match, TRBD1 (6 bases). The germline V gene has CDR1 SGHRS and CDR2 YFSETQ. The CDR3 length is 14 residues. With 2 bases removed from V and 4 bases from J, the gap between germline ends came to 11 bases. CDR3 nucleotides: TGCGCCAGCAGCTTATGGACAGACCCAGATACGCAGTATTTT. Translation gives CASSLWTDPDTQYF.

The chain recombines TRBV12-5 with TRBJ2-5, with 7 positions matching TRBD1. CDR1 is LGHNT, CDR2 FRNRAP, per germline. V gave up 5 bases and J gave up 2 bases; unmatched junction bases: 8. CDR3 length: 15 residues. CDR3 residues: CASGEQGWTQETQYF. The CDR3 DNA follows: TGTGCTAGTGGTGAACAGGGGTGGACACAAGAGACCCAGTACTTC.

The chain combines TRBV19 with TRBJ2-5, with D perhaps given as TRBD1 or TRBD2 (5 bases each). CDR3 size: 12 residues. Trimming took off 3 bases at V and 4 bases at J, with 6 bases between the two ends. Germline V gene sequence: CDR1 LNHDA, CDR2 SQIVND (reference sequence). Here the CDR3 reads CASSMRGETQYF. DNA of the CDR3: TGTGCCAGTAGTATGAGGGGAGAGACCCAGTACTTC.

This chain uses TRBV7-9 with TRBJ1-3, with D uncertain. V gave up 5 bases and J gave up 4 bases, with 12 bases separating them. The CDR3 consists of 14 residues. In germline, CDR1 is SEHNR, CDR2 FQNEAQ (reference sequence). The CDR3 protein is CASSTRVSGNTIYF. Here the CDR3 DNA reads TGTGCCAGCAGCACTAGGGTCTCAGGAAACACCATATATTTT.

The chain couples TRBV12-5 to TRBJ2-2; 10 bases match TRBD2. The CDR3 runs 15 residues. Germline CDR1 LGHNT, CDR2 FRNRAP. V shed 6 bases, J shed 3 bases, and the junction held 4 bases outside the gene matches. The CDR3 DNA follows: TGTGCTAGTGGACCGACTAGCGGGTACACCGGGGAGCTGTTTTTT. Its translation is CASGPTSGYTGELFF.

This chain links TRBV7-2 with TRBJ2-1, with 7 bases aligning to TRBD1. Trimming removed 1 base from V and 3 bases from J; junction bases left unmatched: 3. The germline V gene encodes CDR1 SGHTA and CDR2 FQGNSA. The CDR3 has 15 amino acids. The DNA of the CDR3 is TGTGCCAGCAGCTTAGGGGACAGAGACTACAATGAGCAGTTCTTC. Its translation is CASSLGDRDYNEQFF.

The genes are TRBV19 and TRBJ2-5; 8 nucleotides agree with TRBD2. In germline, CDR1 is LNHDA, CDR2 SQIVND (reference sequence). There are 15 residues in the CDR3. V was clipped by 2 bases and J by 3 bases; unmatched bases: 5. The CDR3 nucleotides are TGTGCCAGTAGTATAAGAGCGGGAGTGGAAGAGACCCAGTACTTC. Protein product: CASSIRAGVEETQYF.

Note on this clone: This sample also contains other DNA sequences that code for the same CDR3. The V gene is TRBV4-1, the J gene TRBJ2-5; D gene uncertain. The CDR3 covers 13 residues. With 1 base removed from V and 1 base from J, the gap between germline ends came to 4 bases. Germline V gene sequence: CDR1 MGHRA, CDR2 YSYEKL. The CDR3 sequence is CASSQVLQETQYF. The CDR3 region has the DNA TGCGCCAGCAGCCAAGTACTCCAAGAGACCCAGTACTTC.

This clone showed up just once. Other DNA sequences within the sample encode an identical CDR3. This chain connects TRBV7-6 to TRBJ1-1, with D perhaps TRBD1 (5 bases). The CDR3 spans 14 residues. V was pared by 3 bases and J by 1 base, with 9 bases between. Looked up from germline, CDR1 is SGHVS and CDR2 is FNYEAQ. CDR3: CASSLGRGNTEAFF. CDR3 in DNA: TGTGCCAGCAGCTTGGGACGGGGGAACACTGAAGCTTTCTTT.

This rearrangement joins TRBV5-4 to TRBJ2-2, with 9 bases fitting TRBD2. Germline assignment: CDR1 SGHNT and CDR2 YYREEE (reference sequence). There are 18 residues in the CDR3. After removal of 6 bases from V and 5 bases from J, the junction contained 17 bases not matched to a gene. The CDR3 DNA follows: TGTGCCAGCACGGTCCCAGCGGGAGGCCCCGGGGGAACCGGGGAGCTGTTTTTT. Amino acids: CASTVPAGGPGGTGELFF.

This clone has just one count. The chain employs TRBV6-1 and TRBJ1-2, with 7 nucleotides matching TRBD1. Germline lookup yields CDR1 MNHNS and CDR2 SASEGT. V shed 8 bases and J 3 bases; nucleotides not matched to a gene: 6. The CDR3 extends over 13 amino acids. CDR3 residues: CASVTGHDYGYTF. The CDR3, as DNA: TGTGCCAGCGTGACAGGGCATGACTATGGCTACACCTTC.

The chain is built from TRBV5-1 and TRBJ2-3; no firm D call. With 2 bases removed from V and 4 bases from J, the gap between germline ends came to 8 bases. Germline loops: CDR1 SGHRS, CDR2 YFSETQ. The CDR3 runs to 13 residues. The CDR3, as DNA: TGCGCCAGCAGCTTATCGGTTTCAGATACGCAGTATTTT. Its protein product is CASSLSVSDTQYF.

The V and J genes are TRBV7-9 and TRBJ1-1, with a possible D match to TRBD1 (6 bases). Germline-derived CDR1 and CDR2 are SEHNR and FQNEAQ (reference sequence). Trimming shortened V by 5 bases and J by 0 bases, and 13 bases separated the two germline ends. The length of the CDR3 is 15 residues. Here the CDR3 DNA reads TGTGCCAGCAGCCCTAAGGACAGATTGAACACTGAAGCTTTCTTT. Translating it yields CASSPKDRLNTEAFF.

V is TRBV30 and J is TRBJ1-2; 8 bases are a match to TRBD1. The CDR3 contains 12 residues. The V and J ends lost 4 bases and 6 bases, in that order; junction bases with no gene match: 4. CDR1 and CDR2 (germline): GTSNPN, SVGIG (reference sequence). CDR3 loop: CAWTGQGHGYTF. CDR3 bases: TGTGCCTGGACCGGACAGGGCCATGGCTACACCTTC. Drawing the rest from reference TRBV30 and TRBJ1-2, the complete variable domain is SQTIHQWPATLVQPVGSPLSLECTVEGTSNPNLYWYRQAAGRGLQLLFYSVGIGQISSEVPQNLSASRPQDRQFILSSKKLLLSDSGFYLCAWTGQGHGYTFGSGTRLTVV.

The CDR3 DNA follows: TGTGCCAGCACCCCCCATCCCTTTAATCAGCCCCAGCATTTT. Translated: CASTPHPFNQPQHF. The chain combines TRBV28 with TRBJ1-5; no firm D call. The CDR3 covers 14 residues. Trimming cost V 7 bases and J 4 bases, with 14 bases left between them. Per germline, CDR1 MDHEN and CDR2 SYDVKM.

This clone was picked up one time. V usage is TRBV25-1 and J usage is TRBJ2-2; D gene unclear. Germline lookup yields CDR1 MGHDK and CDR2 SYGVNS. The CDR3 contains 15 residues. V lost 2 bases and J 3 bases, leaving 10 bases between the germline ends. Written as DNA, the CDR3 is TGTGCCAGCAGTGAAACTACCGTATACACCGGGGAGCTGTTTTTT. Protein: CASSETTVYTGELFF.

On this clone: Mismatch with germline at one junction end may stem from a read error. The V gene is TRBV18, the J gene TRBJ2-7, with 7 bases that match TRBD1. CDR1 and CDR2 from the germline V gene are KGHSH and LQKENI. There are 13 residues in the CDR3. The CDR3 DNA reads as TGTGCCAGCTCACCGACGACAGGGTACGGGCAGTACTTC. This gives the protein CASSPTTGYGQYF.

Details on this clone: Other DNA sequences in this sample translate to the same CDR3. This chain joins TRBV5-4 and TRBJ2-7; 10 nucleotides match TRBD1. The CDR3 runs 15 residues. Germline V gives CDR1 SGHNT, CDR2 YYREEE (reference sequence). The V gene end was trimmed by 3 bases and the J gene end by 2 bases; junction bases not matched to a gene: 5. CDR3 residues: CASSSSGTGAYEQYF. CDR3 sequence (DNA): TGTGCCAGCAGCTCCTCCGGGACAGGGGCCTACGAGCAGTACTTC.

This chain links TRBV19 with TRBJ1-5; D is possibly TRBD1 (5 bases). With 5 bases removed from V and 4 bases from J, the gap between germline ends came to 18 bases. The CDR3 runs 16 residues. Per the germline V gene, CDR1 is LNHDA and CDR2 is SQIVND (reference sequence). The CDR3 loop is CASSPTGGGRNQPQHF. DNA for the CDR3: TGTGCCAGTAGTCCGACGGGCGGGGGTCGGAATCAGCCCCAGCATTTT.

CDR3 region: CASSFTWSAGEGSYEQYF. CDR3 in DNA: TGTGCCAGCAGTTTCACGTGGTCAGCGGGGGAAGGGTCCTACGAGCAGTACTTC. The gene calls are TRBV28 and TRBJ2-7; 8 positions match TRBD2. Unmatched junction bases numbered 14, after V lost 3 bases and J lost 1 base. Germline V lookup: CDR1 MDHEN, CDR2 SYDVKM. This CDR3 is built from 18 residues.

This chain uses TRBV7-9 with TRBJ1-1; possible D gene TRBD1, 5 bases. Trimming removed 5 bases from V and 4 bases from J, with 17 bases in between. Germline V gene data show CDR1 as SEHNR and CDR2 as FQNEAQ (reference sequence). The CDR3 sequence is 15 residues long. The chain's CDR3 is CASSIDLWGSTEAFF. The CDR3 DNA reads as TGTGCCAGCAGCATCGACTTATGGGGCAGCACTGAAGCTTTCTTT. Supplemented by reference TRBV7-9 and TRBJ1-1, the full variable domain reads DTGVSQNPRHKITKRGQNVTFRCDPISEHNRLYWYRQTLGQGPEFLTYFQNEAQLEKSRLLSDRFSAERPKGSFSTLEIQRTEQGDSAMYLCASSIDLWGSTEAFFGQGTRLTVV.

The chain joins TRBV5-1 to TRBJ1-4, with no clear D. The CDR3 totals 13 residues. With 1 base removed from V and 8 bases from J, the gap between germline ends came to 9 bases. The germline gives CDR1 SGHRS, CDR2 YFSETQ. The CDR3 here is CASSLRADEKLFF. As DNA, the CDR3 is TGCGCCAGCAGCTTGAGGGCGGACGAAAAACTGTTTTTT.

CDR3 bases: TGTGCCAGCAGTGACGACTACGAGCAGTACTTC. This encodes CASSDDYEQYF. The chain couples TRBV6-5 to TRBJ2-7; unclear D gene. Deletions cut 5 bases from V and 3 bases from J, with 5 bases between. Germline CDR1 and CDR2: MNHEY and SVGAGI. The CDR3 totals 11 residues.

The chain recombines TRBV9 with TRBJ2-6; D remains ambiguous. Between the trimmed V and J ends, which lost 3 bases and 0 bases, there was a span of 4 bases. Germline V gene lookup returns CDR1 SGDLS and CDR2 YYNGEE. This CDR3 region has 14 residues. CDR3 amino acids: CASSGISGANVLTF. In nucleotides, the CDR3 is TGTGCCAGCAGCGGAATCTCTGGGGCCAACGTCCTGACTTTC.

The chain is built from TRBV2 and TRBJ2-1; D might be TRBD1 (5 bases). This CDR3 contains 14 residues. Per germline, CDR1 SNHLY and CDR2 FYNNEI. Trimming pared 5 bases from V and 4 bases from J, leaving 12 bases between. CDR3 DNA sequence: TGTGCCAGCAGTTCCCAGGGTGTGTACAATGAGCAGTTCTTC. Encoded protein: CASSSQGVYNEQFF.

The CDR3 here is CASTRVPGRQFF. The CDR3 coding sequence is TGTGCCAGCACCCGGGTCCCCGGGCGACAGTTCTTC. The rearrangement uses TRBV27 and TRBJ2-1; D is undetermined. Germline assignment: CDR1 MNHEY and CDR2 SMNVEV (reference sequence). The ends were cut back, 7 bases at V and 13 bases at J, with 17 bases in the middle. The CDR3 is 12 residues long.

The V and J genes are TRBV29-1 and TRBJ2-7, with D perhaps matching TRBD1 (5 bases). Germline values: CDR1 SQVTM, CDR2 ANQGSEA. This CDR3 region has 13 residues. Trimming removed 8 bases from V and 4 bases from J, with 18 bases in between. CDR3 residues: CSTHWGRDYEQYF. DNA of the CDR3: TGCAGCACCCATTGGGGCAGGGATTACGAGCAGTACTTC.